These T cell receptor beta chains were read from a single sample in a study of response to subunit inactivated influenza vaccine. TCRdb itself ran the RT-PCR reads through MiXCR, one entry per CDR3 protein. The sample lists a few hundred thousand distinct CDR3 sequences, approximately 15% occurring once. Sequencing was performed on PBMCs from blood, taken less than 13 days after vaccination. The origin of the receptors is a man between 45 and 60 years old who received an inactivated influenza vaccine. Each CDR3 is given with its conserved first and last residue. The D gene is left open where the match is weak. Clone sizes are given selectively: once, few, many, or a class where the clone is expanded.

J gene | V gene | clone size | D gene | CDR3 DNA | CDR3 protein
TRBJ2-5 | TRBV7-2 | . | . | TGTGCCAGCAGCCACCGCCAACTGGGGCGGGACCAAGAGACCCAGTACTTC | CASSHRQLGRDQETQYF
TRBJ2-5 | TRBV29-1 | . | . | TGCAGCGTTGAGGCAAATAAGGCCCAAGAGACCCAGTACTTC | CSVEANKAQETQYF
TRBJ2-3 | TRBV7-8 | few | TRBD2 | TGTGCCAGCAGCTTAGTCCTAGCGGGAGTACTCCCAAGCACAGATACGCAGTATTTT | CASSLVLAGVLPSTDTQYF
TRBJ2-5 | TRBV29-1 | . | TRBD1 | TGCAGCGTTGAAGATAAGGGACAGGGGCCGGAGACCCAGTACTTC | CSVEDKGQGPETQYF
TRBJ2-1 | TRBV24-1 | few | TRBD1 | TGTGCCACCAGTGACCGCCGGACGACAGGGGAGAATGAGCAGTTCTTC | CATSDRRTTGENEQFF
TRBJ1-2 | TRBV12-3/TRBV12-4 | many | . | TGTGCCAGCAGTACACAAACCGGGACAAGTTATGGCTACACCTTC | CASSTQTGTSYGYTF
TRBJ2-3 | TRBV18 | . | . | TGTGCCAGCTCACCACCTGCGCGTAGCGAAAAGCAGTATTTT | CASSPPARSEKQYF
TRBJ2-1 | TRBV12-3/TRBV12-4 | few | TRBD1 | TGTGCCAGCAGCCCGCAGGGACAGGGGGCGCGGGATGAGCAGTTCTTC | CASSPQGQGARDEQFF
TRBJ2-1 | TRBV29-1 | many | . | TGCAGCGTTGAAAGCCCCCACATGAGAGGGCACAATGAGCAGTTCTTC | CSVESPHMRGHNEQFF
TRBJ2-1 | TRBV7-9 | . | . | TGTGCCAGCAGGGGGGGGCGGAATGAGCAGTTCTTC | CASRGGRNEQFF
TRBJ2-1 | TRBV6-2/TRBV6-3 | few | TRBD1 | TGTGCCAGCAGGGGGGGGACAGGGGCTTACAATGAGCAGTTCTTC | CASRGGTGAYNEQFF
TRBJ2-3 | TRBV4-1 | few | TRBD2 | TGCGCCAGCAGCCAGGGACTAGCGGGGGGTACGCAGTATTTT | CASSQGLAGGTQYF
TRBJ2-7 | TRBV15 | many | . | TGTGCCACCAGCAGAGGAGCAGGCAGCTACGAGCAGTACTTC | CATSRGAGSYEQYF
TRBJ2-7 | TRBV28 | few | . | TGTGCCAGCAGAGGGACTTTGAGCTCCTACGAGCAGTACTTC | CASRGTLSSYEQYF
TRBJ2-1 | TRBV9 | . | . | TGTGCCAGCAGCGTAGGGGGGAGGGGGAGCAACAATGAGCAGTTCTTC | CASSVGGRGSNNEQFF
TRBJ1-1 | TRBV6-5 | few | . | TGTGCCAGCAGTTACTCCCAGGGGAACACTGAAGCTTTCTTT | CASSYSQGNTEAFF
TRBJ2-5 | TRBV20-1 | . | . | TGCAGTGCTAGCCGCCGCTCCCAAGAGACCCAGTACTTC | CSASRRSQETQYF